Each of the 7 T cell receptor beta chains below was sequenced from the same sample in a study of control samples from healthy donors and cancer patients. The data were produced by immunoSEQ multiplex PCR, yet TCRdb's version contains in-frame clones alone and is incomplete. The sample carries tens of thousands of clones, 91% recorded once. Input material: blood. These receptors originate from a man aged 25 to 45 in good health.

The chain links TRBV15 to TRBJ1-5; a weak D match, TRBD1 (6 bases). The CDR3 loop spans 15 amino acids. V lost 0 bases and J lost 8, with 14 bases in between. Per germline, CDR1 LNHNV and CDR2 YYDKDF (reference sequence). The CDR3 nucleotides are TGTGCCACCAGCAGAGATCCGACAGGTTCGGAGCCCCAGCATTTT. Translating gives CATSRDPTGSEPQHF.

The J gene is TRBJ2-1, the V gene TRBV6-4; no clear D gene. V was pared by 3 bases and J by 6 bases, with 12 bases between. The germline V gene has CDR1 MRHNA and CDR2 SNTAGT. The CDR3 is 14 amino acids. The CDR3 is CASSESNRANEQFF. The CDR3 DNA follows: TGTGCCAGCAGTGAGTCCAACCGGGCCAATGAGCAGTTCTTC.

This chain links TRBV7-9 with TRBJ1-4; TRBD1 matches 7 bases. The J segment lost 1 base and the V segment lost 3 bases, leaving 11 bases of the junction unmatched. Germline V lookup: CDR1 SEHNR, CDR2 FQNEAQ (reference sequence). CDR3 length: 18 residues. The CDR3 DNA sequence: TGTGCCAGCAGCTTCTTACAGGGGATTTGGGAAACTAATGAAAAACTGTTTTTT. This gives the protein CASSFLQGIWETNEKLFF.

In nucleotides, the CDR3 is TGTGCCAGCAGTATGACCTTTTCCCCCCCTCCACCCCTCCACTTT. This encodes CASSMTFSPPPPLHF. V is TRBV6-5 and J is TRBJ1-6; D unresolved. Germline CDR1 and CDR2: MNHEY and SVGAGI. Between the trimmed V and J ends, which lost 5 bases and 11 bases, there was a span of 19 bases. CDR3 size: 15 residues.

V and J are TRBV9 and TRBJ2-1; 13 bases map to TRBD2. This CDR3 is built from 16 residues. Looked up from germline, CDR1 is SGDLS and CDR2 is YYNGEE. The junction had 15 bases not matched to a gene; V was cut back by 6 bases and J by 12 bases. In DNA form, the CDR3 reads TGTGCCAGCACTCCCGGACTAGCGGGAGACAATAGGGTGCAGTTCTTC. Protein product: CASTPGLAGDNRVQFF.

The chain is built from TRBV7-9 and TRBJ2-2; 8 bases agree with TRBD2. V shed 7 bases, J shed 2 bases, and the junction held 9 bases outside the gene matches. Germline V gene lookup returns CDR1 SEHNR and CDR2 FQNEAQ (reference sequence). The CDR3 extends over 16 amino acids. CDR3 in DNA: TGTGCCAGCACGTTAGGGCGGGAGGTCAACACCGGGGAGCTGTTTTTT. It encodes CASTLGREVNTGELFF. Full variable domain (remainder filled in from reference TRBV7-9 and TRBJ2-2): DTGVSQNPRHKITKRGQNVTFRCDPISEHNRLYWYRQTLGQGPEFLTYFQNEAQLEKSRLLSDRFSAERPKGSFSTLEIQRTEQGDSAMYLCASTLGREVNTGELFFGEGSRLTVL.

The rearrangement uses TRBV5-1 and TRBJ2-3; TRBD2 might be the D (5 bases). This CDR3 has 17 amino acids. Germline CDR1 is SGHRS and CDR2 is YFSETQ. V shed 2 bases and J shed 4 bases, with 20 bases lying between them. The CDR3 loop reads CASSFLARDLGADTQYF. The CDR3 DNA follows: TGCGCCAGCAGCTTTCTCGCTCGGGATTTAGGTGCAGATACGCAGTATTTT.